This TCR beta chain was captured by sequencing in a study of technical replicates of blood from a handful of donors. Libraries were prepared by immunoSEQ multiplex PCR; TCRdb keeps only in-frame clonotypes and omits some of them. The table has under 70,000 clones, about 90% seen once; the top ten hold 0.38%. V lost 1 base to trimming and J lost 3 bases, with 10 bases between them. This CDR3 contains 14 residues. From germline, CDR1 is SGHAT and CDR2 FQNNGV. Sequenced sample: T cells isolated from PBMCs. The chain combines TRBV11-2 with TRBJ2-7, with D possibly TRBD2 on 7 matching bases. The origin of this receptor is a human donor in good health. DNA for the CDR3: TGTGCCAGCAGCTTAGGGGGGGGCTTCTACGAGCAGTACTTC. Its translation: CASSLGGGFYEQYF.